Listed below are T cell receptor beta chains from one sample, sequenced in a study of OX40 agonist ivuxolimab in advanced cancers. Sequencing was performed with immunoSEQ multiplex PCR; in TCRdb, only in-frame clones are kept and a portion is missing. In the table there are tens of thousands of clones, roughly 87% of which are singletons. The source material was CD4+ or CD8+ T cells sorted from blood, sampled in a trial of the OX40 agonist ivuxolimab. All receptors derive from an adult with an advanced solid tumor such as melanoma, head and neck, liver or kidney cancer. CDR3s include the opening cysteine and the closing phenylalanine or tryptophan. The D gene is left open where the match is weak. Only some rows state a clone size, as once, few, many or a class for expanded clones.

j_call clone_size v_call d_call cdr3_aa cdr3_nt
TRBJ2-1 - TRBV11-2 TRBD2 CASSFLAGGLGGEQFF TGTGCCAGCAGCTTTCTAGCGGGGGGCCTAGGGGGAGAGCAGTTCTTC
TRBJ1-5 - TRBV5-6 - CASSLRGSNQPQHF TGTGCCAGCAGCTTAAGAGGGAGCAATCAGCCCCAGCATTTT
TRBJ1-5 - TRBV28 - CASSLGTPNQPQHF TGTGCCAGCAGTTTAGGGACACCTAATCAGCCCCAGCATTTT
TRBJ2-6 - TRBV5-6 - CASSLGHSGANVLTF TGTGCCAGCAGCTTGGGGCACTCTGGGGCCAACGTCCTGACTTTC
TRBJ1-6 - TRBV7-2 - CASSLRGGAGSPLHF TGTGCCAGCAGCTTACGGGGGGGCGCAGGTTCACCCCTCCACTTT
TRBJ1-6 few TRBV27 - CASSLGAALNSPLHF TGTGCCAGCAGTTTGGGGGCCGCTCTTAATTCACCCCTCCACTTT
TRBJ2-3 - TRBV7-9 - CASSHIGGTDTQYF TGTGCCAGCAGCCACATAGGGGGCACAGATACGCAGTATTTT
TRBJ2-7 - TRBV20-1 - CSASTDYEQYF TGCAGTGCTAGTACAGACTACGAGCAGTACTTC
TRBJ2-7 once TRBV4-2 TRBD1 CASSQDEGAGSYEQYF TGTGCCAGCAGCCAAGATGAGGGGGCAGGCTCCTACGAGCAGTACTTC
TRBJ2-1 - TRBV19 TRBD2 CASQGGRAYNEQFF TGTGCCAGTCAGGGCGGGAGGGCCTACAATGAGCAGTTCTTC
TRBJ1-6 - TRBV5-6 - CASSLGMSSSPLHF TGTGCCAGCAGCTTGGGCATGTCCAGTTCACCCCTCCACTTT
TRBJ2-7 - TRBV9 - CASSVGDWPYEQYF TGTGCCAGCAGCGTAGGGGACTGGCCCTACGAGCAGTACTTC
TRBJ2-7 medium-sized TRBV13 TRBD2 CASSLSGFIYEQYF TGTGCCAGCAGCCTTAGCGGGTTTATCTACGAGCAGTACTTC
TRBJ2-2 - TRBV5-1 TRBD1 CASSLGQGASTGELFF TGCGCCAGCAGCTTGGGACAGGGGGCCTCCACCGGGGAGCTGTTTTTT
TRBJ2-5 - TRBV11-2 - CASTVAFRGASETQYF TGTGCCAGCACCGTAGCGTTTCGGGGGGCGTCAGAGACCCAGTACTTC
TRBJ2-3 - TRBV4-3 TRBD2 CASSGLAGVADTQYF TGCGCCAGCAGCGGACTAGCGGGAGTTGCAGATACGCAGTATTTT
TRBJ1-3 - TRBV2 - CASMAGLSGNTIYF TGTGCCAGCATGGCAGGGCTCTCTGGAAACACCATATATTTT